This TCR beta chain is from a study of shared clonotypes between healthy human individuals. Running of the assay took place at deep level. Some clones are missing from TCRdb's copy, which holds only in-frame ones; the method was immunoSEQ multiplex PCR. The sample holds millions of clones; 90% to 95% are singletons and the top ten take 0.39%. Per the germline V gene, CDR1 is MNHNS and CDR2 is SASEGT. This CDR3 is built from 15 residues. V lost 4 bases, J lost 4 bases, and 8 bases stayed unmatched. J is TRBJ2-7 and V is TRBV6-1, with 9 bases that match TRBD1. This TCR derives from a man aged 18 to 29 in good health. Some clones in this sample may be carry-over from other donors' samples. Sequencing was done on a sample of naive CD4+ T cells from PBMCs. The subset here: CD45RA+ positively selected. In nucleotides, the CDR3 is TGTGCCAGCAGTGTCCTACAGGGGGCAAGTTACGAGCAGTACTTC. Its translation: CASSVLQGASYEQYF.